Shown below are 12 T cell receptor beta chains from a single sample sequenced in a study of OX40 agonist ivuxolimab in advanced cancers. This table comes from immunoSEQ multiplex PCR, and its TCRdb copy is limited to in-frame clones, with some not included. The sample yields around 50,000 clones, 85% to 90% seen once. This sample comprised CD4+ or CD8+ T cells sorted from blood, obtained in a trial of the OX40 agonist ivuxolimab. These receptors all stem from an adult with an advanced solid tumor such as melanoma, head and neck, liver or kidney cancer.

This sequence joins TRBV19 and TRBJ1-2; D remains unclear. Germline V gene data show CDR1 as LNHDA and CDR2 as SQIVND (reference sequence). Between the trimmed V and J ends, which lost 11 bases and 7 bases, there was a span of 8 bases. This CDR3 has 9 amino acids. The CDR3 sequence is CASGIGYTF. The CDR3, as DNA: TGTGCCTCGGGGATTGGCTACACCTTC.

This clone was seen a single time. V gene TRBV2 combines with J gene TRBJ2-1; 10 nucleotides match TRBD2. The germline V gene encodes CDR1 SNHLY and CDR2 FYNNEI. Trimming cost V 2 bases and J 0 bases; bases outside gene matches: 4. CDR3 length: 17 residues. The CDR3 protein is CASSELAGAPSYNEQFF. The CDR3, as DNA: TGTGCCAGCAGTGAACTAGCGGGGGCTCCCTCCTACAATGAGCAGTTCTTC.

V gene TRBV19 combines with J gene TRBJ2-3; D is undetermined. V lost 2 bases to trimming and J lost 1 base, with 13 bases between them. In germline, CDR1 is LNHDA, CDR2 SQIVND (reference sequence). This CDR3 is 16 amino acids long. CDR3 coding DNA: TGTGCCAGTAGTATAACGACGACGTGGGGCACAGATACGCAGTATTTT. Amino acids: CASSITTTWGTDTQYF.

The gene calls are TRBV30 and TRBJ2-7; D is perhaps TRBD1 (5 bases). This CDR3 has 12 residues. Deletions cut 4 bases from V and 2 bases from J, with 9 bases between. Germline V gene sequence: CDR1 GTSNPN, CDR2 SVGIG (reference sequence). This chain's CDR3 is CAWISGTYEQYF. CDR3 DNA sequence: TGTGCCTGGATTTCAGGGACCTACGAGCAGTACTTC.

V gene TRBV30 combines with J gene TRBJ1-2; D is uncertain. This CDR3 comprises 13 residues. CDR1 is GTSNPN and CDR2 is SVGIG in the germline V gene (reference sequence). V lost 3 bases and J 7 bases, leaving 15 bases between the germline ends. The CDR3 region has the DNA TGTGCCTGGAGCGCCTTGCCCCTTTCTGGCTACACCTTC. It is translated as CAWSALPLSGYTF. The full variable domain, in which reference TRBV30 and TRBJ1-2 provide the parts outside the CDR3, is SQTIHQWPATLVQPVGSPLSLECTVEGTSNPNLYWYRQAAGRGLQLLFYSVGIGQISSEVPQNLSASRPQDRQFILSSKKLLLSDSGFYLCAWSALPLSGYTFGSGTRLTVV.

The gene calls are TRBV27 and TRBJ2-4, with 9 bases aligning to TRBD2. Germline V CDR1 and CDR2: MNHEY, SMNVEV (reference sequence). This CDR3 is built from 15 residues. With 0 bases clipped from V and 3 bases from J, the junction kept 0 bases outside the gene matches. The CDR3 loop is CASSLSRGGKNIQYF. CDR3 bases: TGTGCCAGCAGTTTATCGCGGGGGGGCAAAAACATTCAGTACTTC.

This sequence joins TRBV6-6 and TRBJ2-1, with D perhaps TRBD2 (5 bases). The V end lost 0 bases, the J end lost 7 bases, and 13 bases lay between the germline ends. Germline values: CDR1 MNHNY, CDR2 SVGAGI (reference sequence). The CDR3 has 15 amino acids. CDR3 in amino acids: CASSYSIRGRNEQFF. As DNA, the CDR3 is TGTGCCAGCAGTTACTCGATACGGGGTAGGAATGAGCAGTTCTTC.

V usage is TRBV7-8 and J usage is TRBJ2-7; D remains unclear. There are 17 residues in the CDR3. The V and J ends lost 5 bases and 0 bases respectively, with 20 bases between them. From germline, CDR1 is SGHVS and CDR2 FQNEAQ. CDR3: CASSRTIDTLDSYEQYF. CDR3 bases: TGTGCCAGCAGCCGAACTATCGACACCTTGGACTCCTACGAGCAGTACTTC.

The chain uses TRBV7-3 and TRBJ2-3; TRBD1 matches at 7 bases. The V and J ends lost 4 bases and 0 bases, in that order; junction bases with no gene match: 7. This CDR3 has 16 residues. Germline lookup yields CDR1 SGHTA and CDR2 FQGTGA. This CDR3 reads CASSSGGGGSTDTQYF. CDR3 sequence (DNA): TGTGCCAGCAGCTCAGGGGGTGGCGGGAGCACAGATACGCAGTATTTT.

This chain connects TRBV18 to TRBJ2-1; D not resolved. Germline CDR1 reads KGHSH; CDR2 reads LQKENI. The CDR3 sequence is 14 residues long. The ends were cut back, 3 bases at V and 4 bases at J, with 10 bases in the middle. Written as DNA, the CDR3 is TGTGCCAGCTCACCTACATTAGGGTACAATGAGCAGTTCTTC. This encodes CASSPTLGYNEQFF.

The V call is TRBV7-2, the J call TRBJ1-1; no firm D call. The CDR3 is 13 amino acids. V was cut by 4 bases and J by 5 bases, with 11 bases left in between. Germline V gene lookup returns CDR1 SGHTA and CDR2 FQGNSA. As DNA, the CDR3 is TGTGCCAGCAGCTCCCTCATGGCGACTGAAGCTTTCTTT. Amino acids: CASSSLMATEAFF.

The chain employs TRBV21-1 and TRBJ1-6. TRBV21-1 is a recognized pseudogene. The CDR3 covers 13 residues. CDR3 amino acids: CASTGSYNSPLHF. The CDR3 DNA reads TGTGCCAGCACCGGCTCCTATAATTCACCCCTCCACTTT.